These T cell receptor beta chains were read from a single sample in a study of T cells in Graves' hyperthyroidism and ophthalmopathy. TCRdb re-analysed the multiplex PCR reads in MiXCR, keeping a single row per CDR3 protein. Here the sample spans approximately 720,000 distinct CDR3 sequences, around 20% being singletons. Sequencing was done on a sample of blood. The receptors derive from a woman between 45 and 60 years old with Graves' hyperthyroidism that later progressed to Graves' ophthalmopathy. The CDR3 runs from the conserved cysteine through the conserved F or W. D genes are given only for firm matches. Clone size, where shown, is once, few, many, or a class for clones that have expanded.

.,TRBV13,TRBJ1-1,many,CASSLVRLNTEAFF,TGTGCCAGCAGCTTGGTTCGGCTGAACACTGAAGCTTTCTTT
.,TRBV9,TRBJ1-5,.,CASSVAGGPNQPQHF,TGTGCCAGCAGCGTAGCTGGGGGACCCAATCAGCCCCAGCATTTT
.,TRBV12-3/TRBV12-4,TRBJ1-5,.,CASSLRGSGNQPQHF,TGTGCCAGCAGTTTACGAGGGTCGGGCAATCAGCCCCAGCATTTT
.,TRBV30,TRBJ1-2,many,CAWSGGTAYGYTF,TGTGCCTGGAGTGGTGGGACCGCCTATGGCTACACCTTC
.,TRBV11-2,TRBJ1-6,many,CASTRFYNSPLHF,TGTGCCAGCACCCGGTTCTATAATTCACCCCTCCACTTT
.,TRBV7-9,TRBJ1-2,.,CASSFQGNSGYTF,TGTGCCAGCAGCTTCCAGGGGAATAGTGGCTACACCTTC
.,TRBV10-1,TRBJ2-1,many,CASSWVPERNEQFF,TGCGCCAGCAGTTGGGTACCCGAACGCAATGAGCAGTTCTTC
.,TRBV27,TRBJ1-1,many,CASGGNTEAFF,TGTGCCAGTGGGGGGAACACTGAAGCTTTCTTT
TRBD1,TRBV10-3,TRBJ2-6,few,CAISESTRTGALRSSGANVLTF,TGTGCCATCAGTGAGTCGACCAGGACAGGGGCCCTAAGAAGCTCTGGGGCCAACGTCCTGACTTTC
.,TRBV3-1,TRBJ2-1,.,CASTPRTTIDEQFF,TGTGCCAGCACCCCGCGGACTACAATCGATGAGCAGTTCTTC
.,TRBV15,TRBJ1-5,.,CATSRHSDSNQPQHF,TGTGCCACCAGCAGACACAGTGATAGCAATCAGCCCCAGCATTTT
.,TRBV20-1,TRBJ2-7,.,CSAWTASMGYEQYF,TGCAGTGCTTGGACAGCCTCAATGGGCTACGAGCAGTACTTC
TRBD1,TRBV29-1,TRBJ2-7,.,CSVDGTGSEQYF,TGCAGCGTTGACGGGACAGGGAGCGAGCAGTACTTC
TRBD1,TRBV27,TRBJ1-5,few,CASSSHRGGGGQPQHF,TGTGCCAGCAGTTCCCACAGGGGCGGCGGGGGTCAGCCCCAGCATTTT
.,TRBV7-9,TRBJ1-1,.,CASSLLPGIMNTEAFF,TGTGCCAGCAGCTTATTGCCAGGGATAATGAACACTGAAGCTTTCTTT
TRBD1,TRBV6-1,TRBJ1-2,few,CASRETGSSGGYTF,TGTGCCAGCAGAGAGACAGGGTCTTCTGGGGGCTACACCTTC